This T cell receptor beta chain was observed in a study of blood T cell repertoires in COVID-19. Study-level information: The United States, Italy and Spain provided the acute and convalescent COVID-19 samples. T cells, B-cell-depleted T cells, or PBMCs provided the cDNA or gDNA that served as material.

The table came from immunoSEQ multiplex PCR; TCRdb's copy has only in-frame clones and leaves some out. The sample carries more than 200,000 clones, more than 85% recorded once. Recruited during active infection, patients (from Seattle) were subsequently followed longitudinally. Sequenced material: peripheral blood. The source of this sequence is a woman in her sixties with COVID-19, enrolled during active disease.

In DNA, the CDR3 is TGCAGTGCTAGTGTTTTGGGAATACAGGGGGAAAAGAACACCGGGGAGCTGTTTTTT. Amino acids: CSASVLGIQGEKNTGELFF. The chain recombines TRBV20-1 with TRBJ2-2; 8 positions match TRBD1. Germline V lookup: CDR1 DFQATT, CDR2 SNEGSKA (reference sequence). The CDR3 extends over 19 amino acids. The junction had 16 bases not matched to a gene; V was cut back by 3 bases and J by 1 base.